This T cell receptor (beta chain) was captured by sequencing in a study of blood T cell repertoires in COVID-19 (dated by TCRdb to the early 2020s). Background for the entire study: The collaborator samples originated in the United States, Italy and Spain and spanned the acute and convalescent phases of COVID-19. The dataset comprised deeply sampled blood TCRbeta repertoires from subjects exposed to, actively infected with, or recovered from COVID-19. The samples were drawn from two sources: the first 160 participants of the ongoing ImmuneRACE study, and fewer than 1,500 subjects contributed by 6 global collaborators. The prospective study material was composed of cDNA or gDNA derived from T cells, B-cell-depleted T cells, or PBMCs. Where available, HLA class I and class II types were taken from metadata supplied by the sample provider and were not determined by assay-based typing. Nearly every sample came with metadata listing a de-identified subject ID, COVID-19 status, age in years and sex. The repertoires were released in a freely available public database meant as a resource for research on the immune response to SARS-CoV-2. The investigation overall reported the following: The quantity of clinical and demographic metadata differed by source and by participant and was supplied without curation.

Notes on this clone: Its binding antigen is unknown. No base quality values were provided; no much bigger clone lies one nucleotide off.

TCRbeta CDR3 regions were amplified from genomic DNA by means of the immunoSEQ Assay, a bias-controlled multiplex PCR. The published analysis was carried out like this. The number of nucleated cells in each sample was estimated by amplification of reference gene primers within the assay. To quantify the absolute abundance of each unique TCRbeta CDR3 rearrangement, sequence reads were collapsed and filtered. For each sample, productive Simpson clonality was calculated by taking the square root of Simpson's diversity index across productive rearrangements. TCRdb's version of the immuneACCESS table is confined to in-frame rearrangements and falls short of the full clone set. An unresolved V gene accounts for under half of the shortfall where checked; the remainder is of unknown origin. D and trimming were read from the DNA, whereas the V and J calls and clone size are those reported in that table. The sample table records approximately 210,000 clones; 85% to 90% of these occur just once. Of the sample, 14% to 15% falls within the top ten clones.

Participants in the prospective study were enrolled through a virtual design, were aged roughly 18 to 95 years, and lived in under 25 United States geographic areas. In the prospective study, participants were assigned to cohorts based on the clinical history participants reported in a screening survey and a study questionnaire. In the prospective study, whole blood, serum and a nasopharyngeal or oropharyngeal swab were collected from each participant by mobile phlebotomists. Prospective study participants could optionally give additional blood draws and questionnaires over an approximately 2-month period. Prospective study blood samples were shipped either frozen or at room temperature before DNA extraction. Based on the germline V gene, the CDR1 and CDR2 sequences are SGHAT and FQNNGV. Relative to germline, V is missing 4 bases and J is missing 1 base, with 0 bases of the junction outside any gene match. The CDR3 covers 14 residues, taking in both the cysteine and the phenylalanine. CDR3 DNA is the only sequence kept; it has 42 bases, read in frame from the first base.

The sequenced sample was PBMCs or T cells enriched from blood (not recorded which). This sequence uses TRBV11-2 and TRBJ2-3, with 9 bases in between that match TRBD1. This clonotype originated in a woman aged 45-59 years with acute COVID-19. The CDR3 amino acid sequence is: CASSWDRGTDTQYF. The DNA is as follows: TGTGCCAGCAGCTGGGACAGGGGCACAGATACGCAGTATTTT.